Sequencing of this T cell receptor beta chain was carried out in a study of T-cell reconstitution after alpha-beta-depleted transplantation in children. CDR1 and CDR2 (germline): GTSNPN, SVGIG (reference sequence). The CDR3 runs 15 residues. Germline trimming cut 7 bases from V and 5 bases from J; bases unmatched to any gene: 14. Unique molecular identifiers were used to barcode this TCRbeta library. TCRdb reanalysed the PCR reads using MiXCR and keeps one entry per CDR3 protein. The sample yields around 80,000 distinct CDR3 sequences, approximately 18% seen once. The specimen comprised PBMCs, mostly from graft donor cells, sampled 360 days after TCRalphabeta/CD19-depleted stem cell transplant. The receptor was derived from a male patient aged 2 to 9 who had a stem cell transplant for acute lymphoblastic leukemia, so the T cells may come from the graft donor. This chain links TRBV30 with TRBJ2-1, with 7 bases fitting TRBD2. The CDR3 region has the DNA TGTGCCTCCTTACTCGAGCGGGGCACCAACAATGAGCAGTTCTTC. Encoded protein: CASLLERGTNNEQFF.